This is a list of T cell receptor beta chains from one sample in a study of shared clonotypes between healthy human individuals. TCRdb's table, derived via immunoSEQ multiplex PCR, lists solely in-frame clones and lacks some. Of fewer than 650,000 clones listed, around three quarters were seen once; the top ten hold about 12%. The sequencing sample was made of PBMCs. These receptor sequences come from a middle-aged woman in good health. Some clones in this sample may be carry-over from other donors' samples. Each CDR3 is given with its conserved first and last residue. A D gene is named only where the DNA matches it firmly. Clone size is not always given. Where it is, it says once, few, many or a class for expanded clones.

V	size	J	D	CDR3	DNA
TRBV5-1	-	TRBJ2-7	TRBD2	CASSTGTSGRYYEQYF	TGCGCCAGCAGTACAGGGACTAGCGGGAGATACTACGAGCAGTACTTC
TRBV5-4	once	TRBJ1-1	TRBD1	CASSLDRASSTEAFF	TGTGCCAGCAGCCTGGACAGGGCGTCGAGCACTGAAGCTTTCTTT
TRBV29-1	-	TRBJ2-1	TRBD2	CSSQGLRDNEQFF	TGCAGCTCTCAGGGACTACGGGACAATGAGCAGTTCTTC
TRBV11-3	-	TRBJ2-3	-	CASSPGVAADTQYF	TGTGCCAGCAGCCCCGGGGTAGCTGCAGATACGCAGTATTTT
TRBV6-1	once	TRBJ2-4	-	CASSEETHQNIQYF	TGTGCCAGCAGCGAGGAGACTCATCAAAACATTCAGTACTTC
TRBV6-6	once	TRBJ2-5	-	CASSSSAQTQYF	TGTGCCAGCAGTTCCTCCGCGCAGACCCAGTACTTC
TRBV2	-	TRBJ1-5	TRBD1	CASRRTGWQPQHF	TGTGCCAGCAGGCGGACAGGGTGGCAGCCCCAGCATTTT
TRBV15	-	TRBJ1-5	-	CATSRDQGGSFYQPQHF	TGTGCCACCAGCAGAGATCAGGGCGGTTCATTCTATCAGCCCCAGCATTTT
TRBV4-3	once	TRBJ1-1	-	CASSLGRNTEAFF	TGCGCCAGCAGCTTGGGCAGGAACACTGAAGCTTTCTTT
TRBV5-1	-	TRBJ2-7	-	CASSQRTASYEQYF	TGCGCCAGCAGCCAGCGGACAGCCTCCTACGAGCAGTACTTC
TRBV18	-	TRBJ2-1	-	CASSPGGGNEQFF	TGTGCCAGCTCGCCCGGAGGGGGTAATGAGCAGTTCTTC
TRBV2	-	TRBJ2-6	-	CASSWLTSGANVLTF	TGTGCCAGCAGTTGGCTTACTTCTGGGGCCAACGTCCTGACTTTC
TRBV10-3	-	TRBJ1-1	-	CAISKETGLNTEAFF	TGTGCCATCAGTAAGGAGACAGGATTGAACACTGAAGCTTTCTTT
TRBV6-6	-	TRBJ1-4	-	CASSYRGDEKLFF	TGTGCCAGCAGTTACAGGGGGGATGAAAAACTGTTTTTT
TRBV9	-	TRBJ2-2	TRBD1	CASSGRDRATGELFF	TGTGCCAGCAGCGGCCGGGACAGGGCCACCGGGGAGCTGTTTTTT
TRBV30	-	TRBJ2-5	TRBD1	CAWRRGQGLETQYF	TGTGCCTGGAGAAGGGGACAGGGTTTAGAGACCCAGTACTTC
TRBV15	-	TRBJ1-1	-	CATSSPLTVEAFF	TGTGCCACCAGCTCACCACTGACAGTTGAAGCTTTCTTT
TRBV10-1	-	TRBJ2-5	TRBD2	CASSERPSGKGETQYF	TGCGCCAGCAGTGAGAGGCCTAGCGGGAAGGGCGAGACCCAGTACTTC
TRBV27	-	TRBJ1-4	TRBD1	CASKGQGAAEKLFF	TGTGCCAGCAAAGGACAGGGGGCGGCTGAAAAACTGTTTTTT
TRBV9	-	TRBJ2-7	-	CASSSPGGEQYF	TGTGCCAGCAGCTCCCCTGGGGGCGAGCAGTACTTC
TRBV6-5	once	TRBJ1-2	-	CASKARGSDYGYTF	TGTGCCAGCAAAGCAAGGGGGAGCGACTATGGCTACACCTTC
TRBV27	-	TRBJ2-5	-	CASSFGGSRETQYF	TGTGCCAGCAGTTTCGGAGGGAGTCGGGAGACCCAGTACTTC
TRBV28	-	TRBJ2-7	-	CASRLQHSAYEQYF	TGTGCCAGCAGGCTACAGCACTCTGCCTACGAGCAGTACTTC
TRBV7-3	once	TRBJ1-2	TRBD1	CASSLSGGEEGYTF	TGTGCCAGCAGCTTATCAGGGGGCGAAGAAGGCTACACCTTC
TRBV7-2	-	TRBJ1-1	-	CASSYLGPDTEAFF	TGTGCCAGCAGTTACCTTGGGCCAGACACTGAAGCTTTCTTT
TRBV15	-	TRBJ1-1	-	CATSSWEGSFF	TGTGCCACCAGCAGCTGGGAGGGATCTTTCTTT
TRBV5-4	-	TRBJ2-3	-	CASSLKGGTDTQYF	TGTGCCAGCAGCTTGAAGGGAGGCACAGATACGCAGTATTTT
TRBV5-1	-	TRBJ2-1	TRBD1	CASSLSTGQGQGEQFF	TGCGCCAGCAGCTTGAGTACGGGACAGGGGCAAGGTGAGCAGTTCTTC
TRBV5-1	-	TRBJ1-5	-	CASSPGEGRQPQHF	TGCGCCAGCAGCCCCGGGGAGGGGAGGCAGCCCCAGCATTTT
TRBV18	-	TRBJ1-4	-	CASSPTRTEKLFF	TGTGCCAGCTCACCAACCAGAACCGAAAAACTGTTTTTT
TRBV5-1	-	TRBJ1-2	TRBD1	CASSLREGADGYTF	TGCGCCAGCAGCTTGAGGGAGGGGGCAGATGGCTACACCTTC
TRBV7-2	-	TRBJ2-7	-	CASSLVARAEQYF	TGTGCCAGCAGCTTAGTTGCCAGGGCCGAGCAGTACTTC
TRBV21-1	-	TRBJ1-4	-	CASLGYTGEGAVIEKLFF	TGTGCCAGTCTTGGCTACACAGGGGAAGGGGCCGTGATTGAAAAACTGTTTTTT
TRBV2	few	TRBJ1-2	TRBD1	CASREDRENGYTF	TGTGCCAGCAGAGAAGACAGGGAAAATGGCTACACCTTC
TRBV18	-	TRBJ2-3	TRBD1	CASSPAGGTKTDTQYF	TGTGCCAGCTCACCAGCAGGGGGCACGAAAACAGATACGCAGTATTTT
TRBV27	-	TRBJ2-3	TRBD1	CASSSPFEGATDTQYF	TGTGCCAGCAGTTCCCCGTTTGAGGGGGCGACAGATACGCAGTATTTT
TRBV12-5	-	TRBJ1-5	-	CASSRVVYSNQPQHF	TGTGCTAGTAGCAGGGTTGTATATAGCAATCAGCCCCAGCATTTT
TRBV15	-	TRBJ1-1	-	CATSRDLIGVTEAFF	TGTGCCACCAGCAGAGATTTGATCGGGGTTACTGAAGCTTTCTTT
TRBV7-2	-	TRBJ2-1	-	CASSLEWAVSNEQFF	TGTGCCAGCAGCTTAGAATGGGCCGTTAGTAATGAGCAGTTCTTC
TRBV7-2	-	TRBJ2-5	-	CASSLRQGSTQYF	TGTGCCAGCAGCTTACGTCAGGGGTCGACCCAGTACTTC
TRBV7-9	-	TRBJ1-4	TRBD1	CASSLGDSFRNEKLFF	TGTGCCAGCAGCTTAGGGGACAGCTTTCGGAATGAAAAACTGTTTTTT
TRBV5-1	once	TRBJ1-1	TRBD1	CASSLADRGSEAFF	TGCGCCAGCAGCTTGGCGGACAGGGGCTCTGAAGCTTTCTTT
TRBV4-2	once	TRBJ2-3	TRBD2	CASSQELAGGPSDTQYF	TGTGCCAGCAGCCAAGAACTAGCGGGAGGGCCCTCAGATACGCAGTATTTT
TRBV7-2	-	TRBJ2-7	-	CASSFGTDSGEQYF	TGTGCCAGCAGCTTCGGGACTGATTCTGGCGAGCAGTACTTC
TRBV18	-	TRBJ2-6	TRBD1	CASLRRTGNFSGANVLTF	TGTGCCAGCTTACGACGGACAGGGAATTTCTCTGGGGCCAACGTCCTGACTTTC
TRBV19	-	TRBJ1-4	-	CASSDRTATNEKLFF	TGTGCCAGTTCAGACCGAACTGCAACTAATGAAAAACTGTTTTTT